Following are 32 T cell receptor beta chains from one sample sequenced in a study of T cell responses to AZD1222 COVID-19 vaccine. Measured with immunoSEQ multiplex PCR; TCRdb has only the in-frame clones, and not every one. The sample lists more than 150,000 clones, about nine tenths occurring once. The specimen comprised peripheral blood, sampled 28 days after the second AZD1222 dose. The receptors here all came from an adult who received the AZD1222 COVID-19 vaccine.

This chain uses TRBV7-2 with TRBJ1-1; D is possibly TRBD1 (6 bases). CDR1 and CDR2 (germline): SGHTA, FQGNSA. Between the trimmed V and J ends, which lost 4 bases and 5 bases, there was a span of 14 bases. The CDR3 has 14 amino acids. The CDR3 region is CASSSLQGRTEAFF. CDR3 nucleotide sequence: TGTGCCAGCAGCTCCCTCCAGGGGAGGACTGAAGCTTTCTTT.

Written as DNA, the CDR3 is TGTGCCAGCAGTTTATCGGGGTCTGGCCAGTACTTC. Translated: CASSLSGSGQYF. J is TRBJ2-5 and V is TRBV28; a possible D gene is TRBD2 (5 bases). Per germline, CDR1 MDHEN and CDR2 SYDVKM. The V end was cut by 1 base, the J end by 10 bases, with 10 bases between. This CDR3 contains 12 residues.

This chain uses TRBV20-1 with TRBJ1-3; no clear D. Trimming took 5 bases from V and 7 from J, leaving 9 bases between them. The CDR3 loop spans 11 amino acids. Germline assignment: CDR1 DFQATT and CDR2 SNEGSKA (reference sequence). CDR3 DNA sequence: TGCAGTGCTCTAACTCGTAACACCATATATTTT. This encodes CSALTRNTIYF.

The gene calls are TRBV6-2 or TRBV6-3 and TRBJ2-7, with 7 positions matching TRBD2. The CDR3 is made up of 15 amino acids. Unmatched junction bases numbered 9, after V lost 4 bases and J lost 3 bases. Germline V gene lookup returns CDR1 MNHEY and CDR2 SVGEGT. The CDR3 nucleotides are TGTGCCAGCAGTTTTCGGCGACTAGCCGACTACGAGCAGTACTTC. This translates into CASSFRRLADYEQYF.

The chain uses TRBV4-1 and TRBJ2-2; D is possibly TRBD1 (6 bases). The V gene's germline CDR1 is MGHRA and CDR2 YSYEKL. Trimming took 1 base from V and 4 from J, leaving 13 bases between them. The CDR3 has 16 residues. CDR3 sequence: CASSQGGSRGTGELFF. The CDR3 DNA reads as TGCGCCAGCAGCCAAGGGGGATCCAGGGGCACCGGGGAGCTGTTTTTT.

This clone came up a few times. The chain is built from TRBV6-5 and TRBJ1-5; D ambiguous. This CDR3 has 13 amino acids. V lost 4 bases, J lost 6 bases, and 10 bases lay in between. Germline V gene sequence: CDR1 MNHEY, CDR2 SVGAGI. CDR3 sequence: CASSWTDGQPQHF. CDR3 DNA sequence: TGTGCCAGCAGTTGGACGGACGGTCAGCCCCAGCATTTT.

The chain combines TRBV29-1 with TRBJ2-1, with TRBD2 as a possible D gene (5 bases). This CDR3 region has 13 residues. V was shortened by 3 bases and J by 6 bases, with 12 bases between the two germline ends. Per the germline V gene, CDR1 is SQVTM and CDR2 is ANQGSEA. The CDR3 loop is CSVESGGFNEQFF. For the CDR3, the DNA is TGCAGCGTTGAGTCTGGAGGATTCAATGAGCAGTTCTTC.

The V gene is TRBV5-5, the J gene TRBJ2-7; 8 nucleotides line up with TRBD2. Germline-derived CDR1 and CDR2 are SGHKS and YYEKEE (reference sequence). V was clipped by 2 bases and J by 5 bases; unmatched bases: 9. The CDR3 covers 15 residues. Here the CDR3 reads CASSFSAGGGHEQYF. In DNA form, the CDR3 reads TGTGCCAGCAGCTTCTCGGCGGGAGGAGGCCACGAGCAGTACTTC.

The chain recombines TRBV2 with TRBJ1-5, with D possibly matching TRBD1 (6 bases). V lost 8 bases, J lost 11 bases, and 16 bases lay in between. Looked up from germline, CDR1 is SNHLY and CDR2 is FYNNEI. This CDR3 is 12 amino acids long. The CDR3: CASRLRGSAQHF. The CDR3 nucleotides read TGTGCCAGCCGTTTGAGGGGGTCCGCCCAGCATTTT.

CDR3 protein: CAISEGQVDYGYTF. CDR3 DNA: TGTGCCATCAGTGAGGGACAGGTAGACTATGGCTACACCTTC. V gene TRBV10-3 combines with J gene TRBJ1-2; TRBD1 aligns across 7 bases. The V gene's germline CDR1 is ENHRY and CDR2 SYGVKD. Trimming removed 2 bases from V and 3 bases from J; junction bases left unmatched: 3. This CDR3 has 14 residues.

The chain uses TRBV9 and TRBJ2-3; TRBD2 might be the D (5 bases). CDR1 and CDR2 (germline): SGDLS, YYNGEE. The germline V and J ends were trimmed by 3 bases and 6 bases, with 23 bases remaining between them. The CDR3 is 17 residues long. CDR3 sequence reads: CASSARTHAAQGDTQYF. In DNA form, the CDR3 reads TGTGCCAGCAGCGCCAGGACTCACGCCGCCCAAGGGGATACGCAGTATTTT.

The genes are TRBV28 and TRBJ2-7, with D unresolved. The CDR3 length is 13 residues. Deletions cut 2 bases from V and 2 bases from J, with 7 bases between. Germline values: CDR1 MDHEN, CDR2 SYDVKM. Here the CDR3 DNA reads TGTGCCAGCAGTTTAACGACCCCCTACGAGCAGTACTTC. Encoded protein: CASSLTTPYEQYF.

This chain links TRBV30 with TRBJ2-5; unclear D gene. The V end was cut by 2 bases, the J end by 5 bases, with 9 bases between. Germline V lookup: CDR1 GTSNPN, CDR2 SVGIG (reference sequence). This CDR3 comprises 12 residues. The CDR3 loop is CAWSTTLETQYF. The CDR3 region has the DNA TGTGCCTGGAGTACGACTTTGGAGACCCAGTACTTC.

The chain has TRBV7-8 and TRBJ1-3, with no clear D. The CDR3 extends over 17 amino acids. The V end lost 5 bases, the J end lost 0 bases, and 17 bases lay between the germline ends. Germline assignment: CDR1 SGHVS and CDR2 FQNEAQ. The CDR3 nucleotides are TGTGCCAGCAGCCCGAATGATGTCCGAAGCTCTGGAAACACCATATATTTT. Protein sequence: CASSPNDVRSSGNTIYF. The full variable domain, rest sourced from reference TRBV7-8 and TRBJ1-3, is GAGVSQSPRYKVAKRGQDVALRCDPISGHVSLFWYQQALGQGPEFLTYFQNEAQLDKSGLPSDRFFAERPEGSVSTLKIQRTQQEDSAVYLCASSPNDVRSSGNTIYFGEGSWLTVV.

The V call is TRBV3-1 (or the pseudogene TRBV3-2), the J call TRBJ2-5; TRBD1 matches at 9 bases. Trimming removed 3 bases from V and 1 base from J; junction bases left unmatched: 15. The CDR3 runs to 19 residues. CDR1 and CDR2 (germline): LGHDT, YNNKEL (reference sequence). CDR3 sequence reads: CASSHLDPRDRGFQETQYF. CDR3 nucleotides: TGTGCCAGCAGCCACCTCGACCCCAGAGACAGGGGGTTCCAAGAGACCCAGTACTTC.

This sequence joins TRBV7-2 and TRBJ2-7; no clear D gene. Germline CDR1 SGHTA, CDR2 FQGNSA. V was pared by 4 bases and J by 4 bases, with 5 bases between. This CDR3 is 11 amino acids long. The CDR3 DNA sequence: TGTGCCAGCAGCTATCGGTACGAGCAGTACTTC. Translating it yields CASSYRYEQYF.

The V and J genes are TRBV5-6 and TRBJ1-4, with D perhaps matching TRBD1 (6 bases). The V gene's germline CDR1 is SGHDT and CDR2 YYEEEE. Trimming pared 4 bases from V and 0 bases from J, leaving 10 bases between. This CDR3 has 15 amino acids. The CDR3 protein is CASSEGQATNEKLFF. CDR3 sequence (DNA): TGTGCCAGCAGCGAGGGACAAGCAACTAATGAAAAACTGTTTTTT.

CDR3 sequence: CASSQGSLPDTQYF. The CDR3 DNA sequence: TGTGCCAGCAGCCAGGGGAGCTTGCCAGATACGCAGTATTTT. The rearrangement uses TRBV3-1 (or the pseudogene TRBV3-2) and TRBJ2-3; tentatively, D is TRBD2 (5 bases). V dropped 3 bases and J dropped 4 bases, with 11 bases sitting between them. CDR3 length: 14 amino acids. Germline V gene sequence: CDR1 LGHDT, CDR2 YNNKEL (reference sequence).

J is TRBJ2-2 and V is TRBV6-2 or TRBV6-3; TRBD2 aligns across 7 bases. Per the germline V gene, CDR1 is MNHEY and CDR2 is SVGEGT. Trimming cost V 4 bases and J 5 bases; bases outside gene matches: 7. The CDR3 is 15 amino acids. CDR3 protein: CASSWGGSGTGELFF. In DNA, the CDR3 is TGTGCCAGCAGTTGGGGCGGGAGCGGGACCGGGGAGCTGTTTTTT.

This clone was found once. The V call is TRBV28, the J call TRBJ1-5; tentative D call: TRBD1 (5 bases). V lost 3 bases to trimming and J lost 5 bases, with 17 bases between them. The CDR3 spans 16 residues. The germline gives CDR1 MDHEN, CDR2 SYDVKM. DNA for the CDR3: TGTGCCAGCAGTTTTAGCCCAGGGAAGGCGTATCAGCCCCAGCATTTT. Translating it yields CASSFSPGKAYQPQHF.

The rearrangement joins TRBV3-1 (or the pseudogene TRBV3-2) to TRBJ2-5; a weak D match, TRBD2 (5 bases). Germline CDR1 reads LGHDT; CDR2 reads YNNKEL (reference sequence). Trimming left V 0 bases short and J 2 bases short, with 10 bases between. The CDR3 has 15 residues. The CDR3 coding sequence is TGTGCCAGCAGCCAAGACCAGGACTGGCAAGAGACCCAGTACTTC. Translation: CASSQDQDWQETQYF.

CDR3 amino acids: CASSYWVWGRASGNTIYF. CDR3 in DNA: TGTGCCAGCAGTTACTGGGTTTGGGGCCGAGCTTCTGGAAACACCATATATTTT. This rearrangement joins TRBV6-2 or TRBV6-3 to TRBJ1-3, with a weak D call TRBD1 (5 bases). This CDR3 is built from 18 residues. V lost 1 base to trimming and J lost 1 base, with 17 bases between them. The germline V gene encodes CDR1 MNHEY and CDR2 SVGEGT.

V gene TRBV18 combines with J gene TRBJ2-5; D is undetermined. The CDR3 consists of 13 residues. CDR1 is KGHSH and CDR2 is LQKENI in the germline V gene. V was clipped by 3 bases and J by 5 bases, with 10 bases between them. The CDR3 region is CASSPMARETQYF. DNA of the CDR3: TGTGCCAGCTCACCCATGGCTCGGGAGACCCAGTACTTC.

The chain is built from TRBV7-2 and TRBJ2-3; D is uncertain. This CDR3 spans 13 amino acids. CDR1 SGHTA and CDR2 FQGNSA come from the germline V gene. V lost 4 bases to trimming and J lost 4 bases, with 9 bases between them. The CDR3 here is CASSSPQADTQYF. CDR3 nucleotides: TGTGCCAGCAGCTCTCCTCAGGCAGATACGCAGTATTTT.

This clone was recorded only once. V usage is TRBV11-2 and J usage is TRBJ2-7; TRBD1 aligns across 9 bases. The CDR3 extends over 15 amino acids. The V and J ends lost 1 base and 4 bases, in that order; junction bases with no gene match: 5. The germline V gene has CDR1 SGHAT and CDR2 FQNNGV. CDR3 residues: CASSLGQGVIYEQYF. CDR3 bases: TGTGCCAGCAGCTTAGGACAGGGGGTGATATACGAGCAGTACTTC.

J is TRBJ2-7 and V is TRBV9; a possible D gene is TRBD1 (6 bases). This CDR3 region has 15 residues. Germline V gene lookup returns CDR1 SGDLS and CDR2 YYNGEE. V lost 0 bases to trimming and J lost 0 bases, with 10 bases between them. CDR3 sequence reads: CASSVADRSSYEQYF. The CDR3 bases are TGTGCCAGCAGCGTAGCCGACAGGAGCTCCTACGAGCAGTACTTC.

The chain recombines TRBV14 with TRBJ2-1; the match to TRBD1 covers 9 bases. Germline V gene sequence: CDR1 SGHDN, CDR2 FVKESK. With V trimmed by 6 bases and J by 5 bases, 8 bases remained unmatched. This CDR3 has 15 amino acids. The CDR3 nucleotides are TGTGCCAGCAGGCCGGACAGGGGCGATAACAATGAGCAGTTCTTC. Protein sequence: CASRPDRGDNNEQFF.

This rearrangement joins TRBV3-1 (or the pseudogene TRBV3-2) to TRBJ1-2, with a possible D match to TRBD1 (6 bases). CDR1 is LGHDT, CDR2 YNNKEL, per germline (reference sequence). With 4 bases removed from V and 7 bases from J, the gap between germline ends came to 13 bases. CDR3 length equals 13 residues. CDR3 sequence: CASSLVGAGGYTF. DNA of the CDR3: TGTGCCAGCAGCCTCGTGGGGGCCGGTGGCTACACCTTC.

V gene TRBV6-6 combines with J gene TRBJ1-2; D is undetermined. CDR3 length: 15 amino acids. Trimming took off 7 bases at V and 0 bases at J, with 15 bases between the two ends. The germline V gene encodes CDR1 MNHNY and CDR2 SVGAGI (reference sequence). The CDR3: CASTPWVYTNYGYTF. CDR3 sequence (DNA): TGTGCCAGCACGCCATGGGTTTATACTAACTATGGCTACACCTTC.

The CDR3 protein is CASSPSGNTIYF. The CDR3 DNA reads as TGTGCCAGCAGTCCCTCTGGAAACACCATATATTTT. This chain connects TRBV6-6 to TRBJ1-3, with D unclear. The CDR3 loop spans 12 amino acids. Germline-derived CDR1 and CDR2 are MNHNY and SVGAGI (reference sequence). Trimming took 5 bases from V and 0 from J, leaving 2 bases between them.

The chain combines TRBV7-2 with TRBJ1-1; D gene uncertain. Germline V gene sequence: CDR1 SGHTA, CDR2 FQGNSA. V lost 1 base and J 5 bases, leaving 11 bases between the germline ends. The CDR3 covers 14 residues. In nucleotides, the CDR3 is TGTGCCAGCAGCTTAGACGGAAGAAGGACTGAAGCTTTCTTT. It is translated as CASSLDGRRTEAFF.

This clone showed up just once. CDR3 in DNA: TGTGCCATCAGTGAGTCCAGCTTGAACACTGAAGCTTTCTTT. Translating gives CAISESSLNTEAFF. V is TRBV10-3 and J is TRBJ1-1; D is undetermined. Trimming left V 0 bases short and J 0 bases short, with 5 bases between. CDR3 length: 14 residues. From germline, CDR1 is ENHRY and CDR2 SYGVKD.